Listed below are T cell receptor beta chains from one sample, sequenced in a study of cytotoxic CD8 clonotypes in ibrutinib-treated CLL. Some clones are missing from TCRdb's copy, which holds only in-frame ones; the method was immunoSEQ multiplex PCR. Found here are approximately 200,000 clones, over 55% of them singletons; the top ten hold 10% to 15%. Sequencing used PBMCs, obtained after 24 months of ibrutinib treatment. The receptors come from a human donor with chronic lymphocytic leukemia. Both conserved end residues are part of each CDR3.

TRBJ2-5	TRBV4-1	CASSTNIPTSAQETQYF
TRBJ2-1	TRBV7-6	CASSLGGGTYNEQFF
TRBJ2-1	TRBV7-9	CASSRNSGVYNEQFF
TRBJ2-5	TRBV27	CASSFWGRQETQYF
TRBJ1-5	TRBV15	CATSRSNRGDRRESAQHF
TRBJ2-4	TRBV18	CASSPASDSSIQYF
TRBJ2-7	TRBV14	CASSQVNSYEQYF
TRBJ1-2	TRBV6-1	CAKRQGDGYTF
TRBJ1-1	TRBV11-2	CASSVDQGAEAFF
TRBJ2-4	TRBV5-5	CASSLVGGFLQYF
TRBJ1-3	TRBV6-1	CASSTERDTIYF
TRBJ2-3	TRBV27	CASGDLGQTTDTQYF
TRBJ2-1	TRBV2	CAKTSGRASSYNEQFF
TRBJ2-3	TRBV11-3	CASSLVFGETQYF
TRBJ2-7	TRBV13	CASSLKGSRYEQYF
TRBJ2-2	TRBV7-9	CASSLGRPGELFF
TRBJ2-7	TRBV5-1	CASKETPNSYEQYF
TRBJ2-7	TRBV4-1	CASSQVTSGLNEQYF
TRBJ1-1	TRBV7-2	CASSLVGNTEAFF
TRBJ1-3	TRBV5-1	CASSLDSGGPGNTIYF
TRBJ2-7	TRBV6-4	CASSREDRDRGIEQYF
TRBJ1-1	TRBV5-1	CASSLITGGAGNTEAFF
TRBJ2-2	TRBV4-1	CASSPQGRTSGELFF
TRBJ1-3	TRBV5-4	CASTNQGAGGNTIYF
TRBJ2-7	TRBV27	CASSLLGTNYEQYF
TRBJ2-7	TRBV5-6	CASSFGQFYEQYF
TRBJ1-1	TRBV4-1	CASSQDPGTLGGAVRAEAFF
TRBJ1-1	TRBV6-5	CATWERLNTEAFF
TRBJ1-2	TRBV25-1	CASSMGQTYGYTF
TRBJ1-5	TRBV5-6	CASSFGVRDQPQHF
TRBJ2-5	TRBV6-1	CASSFERDQETQYF
TRBJ2-1	TRBV5-4	CASSLPGASRVNEQFF
TRBJ1-1	TRBV5-1	CASSIPGQGLNTEAFF